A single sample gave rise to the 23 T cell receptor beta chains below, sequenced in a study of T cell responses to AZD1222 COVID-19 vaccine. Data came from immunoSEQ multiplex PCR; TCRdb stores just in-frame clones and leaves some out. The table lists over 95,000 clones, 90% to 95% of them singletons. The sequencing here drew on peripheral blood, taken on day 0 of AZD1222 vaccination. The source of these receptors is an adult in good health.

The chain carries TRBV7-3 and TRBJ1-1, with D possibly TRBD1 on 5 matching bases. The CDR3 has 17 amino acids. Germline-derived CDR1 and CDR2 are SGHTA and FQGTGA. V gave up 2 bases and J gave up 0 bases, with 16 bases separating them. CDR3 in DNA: TGTGCCAGCAGCTTACTGCCCTCCGGGGCCCTGAACACTGAAGCTTTCTTT. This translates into CASSLLPSGALNTEAFF.

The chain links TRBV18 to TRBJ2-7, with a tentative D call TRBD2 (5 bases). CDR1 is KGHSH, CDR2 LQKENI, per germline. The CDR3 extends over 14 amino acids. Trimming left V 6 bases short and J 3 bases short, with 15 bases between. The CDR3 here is CASSPGVPNYEQYF. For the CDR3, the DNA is TGTGCCAGCTCCCCCGGGGTCCCTAACTACGAGCAGTACTTC.

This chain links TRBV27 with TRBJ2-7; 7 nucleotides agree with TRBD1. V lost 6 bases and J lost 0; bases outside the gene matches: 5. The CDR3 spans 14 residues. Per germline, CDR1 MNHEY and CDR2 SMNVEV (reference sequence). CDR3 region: CASSTGASSYEQYF. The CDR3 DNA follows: TGTGCCAGCAGCACAGGGGCGAGCTCCTACGAGCAGTACTTC.

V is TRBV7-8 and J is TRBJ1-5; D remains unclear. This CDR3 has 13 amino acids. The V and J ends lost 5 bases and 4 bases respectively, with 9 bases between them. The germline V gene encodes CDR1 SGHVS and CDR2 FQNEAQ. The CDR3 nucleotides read TGTGCCAGCAGCCGGACTGATAATCAGCCCCAGCATTTT. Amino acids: CASSRTDNQPQHF.

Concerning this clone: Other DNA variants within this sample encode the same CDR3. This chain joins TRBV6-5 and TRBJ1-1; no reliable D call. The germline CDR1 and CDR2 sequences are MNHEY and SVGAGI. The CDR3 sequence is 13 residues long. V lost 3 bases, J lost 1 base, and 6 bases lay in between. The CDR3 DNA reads TGTGCCAGCAGTTATGGTGGGAACACTGAAGCTTTCTTT. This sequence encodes CASSYGGNTEAFF.

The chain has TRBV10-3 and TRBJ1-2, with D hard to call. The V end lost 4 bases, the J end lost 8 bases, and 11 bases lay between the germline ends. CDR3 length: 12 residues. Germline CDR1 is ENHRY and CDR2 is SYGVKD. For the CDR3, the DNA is TGTGCCATCAGTGTTGCCGGGCAAGGCTACACCTTC. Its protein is CAISVAGQGYTF.

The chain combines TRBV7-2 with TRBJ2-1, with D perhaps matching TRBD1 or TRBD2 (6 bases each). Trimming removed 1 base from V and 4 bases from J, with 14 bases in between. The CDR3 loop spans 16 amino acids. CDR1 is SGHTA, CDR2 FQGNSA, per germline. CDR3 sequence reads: CASSLGGAPLYNEQFF. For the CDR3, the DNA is TGTGCCAGCAGCTTAGGGGGGGCACCTCTATACAATGAGCAGTTCTTC.

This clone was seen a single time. CDR3 bases: TGTGCCACCAGTGATTCGACAGGCAACTATGGCTACACCTTC. Protein: CATSDSTGNYGYTF. The chain recombines TRBV24-1 with TRBJ1-2, with a possible D match to TRBD1 (6 bases). Trimming shortened V by 2 bases and J by 2 bases, and 8 bases separated the two germline ends. CDR3 length: 14 residues. Germline V gene sequence: CDR1 KGHDR, CDR2 SFDVKD.

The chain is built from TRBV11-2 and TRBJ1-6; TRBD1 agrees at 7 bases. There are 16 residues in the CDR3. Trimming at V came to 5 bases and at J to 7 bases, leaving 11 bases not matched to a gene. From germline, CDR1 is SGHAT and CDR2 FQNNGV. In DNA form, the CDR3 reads TGTGCCAGCAGCCTAGGGATAGGGACAGTCAATTCACCCCTCCACTTT. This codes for CASSLGIGTVNSPLHF.

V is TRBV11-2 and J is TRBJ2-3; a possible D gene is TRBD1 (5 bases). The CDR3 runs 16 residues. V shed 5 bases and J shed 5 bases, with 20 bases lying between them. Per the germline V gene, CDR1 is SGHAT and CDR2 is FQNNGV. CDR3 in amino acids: CASSPTRVGKLDTQYF. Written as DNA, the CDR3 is TGTGCCAGCAGCCCAACCAGGGTAGGGAAGTTAGATACGCAGTATTTT.

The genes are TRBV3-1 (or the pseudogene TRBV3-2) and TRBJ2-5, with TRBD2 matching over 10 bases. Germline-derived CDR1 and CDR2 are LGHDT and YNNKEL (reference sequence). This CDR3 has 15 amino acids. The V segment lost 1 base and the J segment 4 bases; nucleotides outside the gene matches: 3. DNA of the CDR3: TGTGCCAGCAGCCAAGTTAGCGGGGGGAGAGAGACCCAGTACTTC. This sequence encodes CASSQVSGGRETQYF.

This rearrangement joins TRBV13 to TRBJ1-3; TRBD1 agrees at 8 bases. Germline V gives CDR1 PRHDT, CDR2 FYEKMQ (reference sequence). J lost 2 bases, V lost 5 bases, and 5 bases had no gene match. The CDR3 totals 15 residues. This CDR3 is CASSSPDRAGNTIYF. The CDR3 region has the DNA TGTGCCAGCAGCAGCCCGGACAGGGCTGGAAACACCATATATTTT.

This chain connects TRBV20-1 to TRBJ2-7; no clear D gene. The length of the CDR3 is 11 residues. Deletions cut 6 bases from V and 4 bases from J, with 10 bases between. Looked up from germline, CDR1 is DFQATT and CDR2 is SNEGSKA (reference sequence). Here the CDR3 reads CSAKDGYEQYF. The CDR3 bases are TGCAGTGCCAAAGACGGTTACGAGCAGTACTTC.

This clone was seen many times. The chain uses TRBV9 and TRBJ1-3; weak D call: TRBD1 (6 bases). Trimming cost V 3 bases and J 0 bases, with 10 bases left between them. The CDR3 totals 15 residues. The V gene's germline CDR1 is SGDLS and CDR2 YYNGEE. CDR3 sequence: CASSASGVSGNTIYF. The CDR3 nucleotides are TGTGCCAGCAGCGCTTCAGGGGTCTCTGGAAACACCATATATTTT.

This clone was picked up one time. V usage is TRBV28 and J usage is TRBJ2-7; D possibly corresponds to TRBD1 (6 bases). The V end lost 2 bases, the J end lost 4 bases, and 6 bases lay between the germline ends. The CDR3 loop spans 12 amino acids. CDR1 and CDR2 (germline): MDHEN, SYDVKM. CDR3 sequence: CASSLTGYEQYF. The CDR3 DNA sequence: TGTGCCAGCAGTTTAACAGGGTACGAGCAGTACTTC.

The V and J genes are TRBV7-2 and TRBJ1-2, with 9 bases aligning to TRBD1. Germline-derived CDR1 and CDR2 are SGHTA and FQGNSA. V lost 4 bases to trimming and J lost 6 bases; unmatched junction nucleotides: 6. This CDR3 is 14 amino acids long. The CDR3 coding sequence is TGTGCCAGCAGCTACAGACAGGGGGGACATGGCTACACCTTC. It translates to CASSYRQGGHGYTF.

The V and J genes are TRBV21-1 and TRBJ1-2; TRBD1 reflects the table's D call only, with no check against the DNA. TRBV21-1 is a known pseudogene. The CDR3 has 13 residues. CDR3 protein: CAIRQGKDYGYTF. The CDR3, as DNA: TGTGCCATTCGACAGGGGAAAGACTATGGCTACACCTTC.

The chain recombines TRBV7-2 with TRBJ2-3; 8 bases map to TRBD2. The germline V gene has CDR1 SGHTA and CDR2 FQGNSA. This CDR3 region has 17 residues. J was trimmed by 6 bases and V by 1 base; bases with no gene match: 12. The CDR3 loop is CASSLGTIAGRMDTQYF. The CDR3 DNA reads TGTGCCAGCAGCTTAGGGACAATAGCGGGAAGGATGGATACGCAGTATTTT.

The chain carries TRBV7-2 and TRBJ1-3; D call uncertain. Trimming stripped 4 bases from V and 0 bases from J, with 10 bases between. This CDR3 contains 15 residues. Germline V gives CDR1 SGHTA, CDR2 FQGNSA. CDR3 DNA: TGTGCCAGCAGCTCCACGCCTGTCTCTGGAAACACCATATATTTT. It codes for CASSSTPVSGNTIYF. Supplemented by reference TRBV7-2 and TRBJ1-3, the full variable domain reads GAGVSQSPSNKVTEKGKDVELRCDPISGHTALYWYRQSLGQGLEFLIYFQGNSAPDKSGLPSDRFSAERTGGSVSTLTIQRTQQEDSAVYLCASSSTPVSGNTIYFGEGSWLTVV.

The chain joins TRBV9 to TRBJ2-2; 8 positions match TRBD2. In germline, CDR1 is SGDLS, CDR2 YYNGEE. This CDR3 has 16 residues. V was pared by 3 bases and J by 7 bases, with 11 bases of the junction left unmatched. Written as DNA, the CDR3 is TGTGCCAGCAGCGCCCCCCGGGGGGGGTATGACGGGGAGCTGTTTTTT. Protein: CASSAPRGGYDGELFF.

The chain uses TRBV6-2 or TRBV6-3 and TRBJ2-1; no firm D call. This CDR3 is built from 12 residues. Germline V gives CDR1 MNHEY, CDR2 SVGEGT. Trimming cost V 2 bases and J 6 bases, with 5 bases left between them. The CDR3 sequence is CASSYLSNEQFF. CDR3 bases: TGTGCCAGCAGTTACCTATCCAATGAGCAGTTCTTC.

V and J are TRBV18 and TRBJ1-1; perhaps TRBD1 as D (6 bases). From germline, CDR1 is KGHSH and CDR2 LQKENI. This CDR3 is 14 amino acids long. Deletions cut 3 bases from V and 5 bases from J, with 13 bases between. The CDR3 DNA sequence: TGTGCCAGCTCACCCTCCAGGGGTAGGACTGAAGCTTTCTTT. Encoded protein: CASSPSRGRTEAFF.

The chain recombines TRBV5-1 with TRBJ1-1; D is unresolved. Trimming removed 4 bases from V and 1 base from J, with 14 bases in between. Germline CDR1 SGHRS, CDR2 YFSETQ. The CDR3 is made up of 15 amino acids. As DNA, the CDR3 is TGCGCCAGCAGCACCGAGCGGGCTTCGAACACTGAAGCTTTCTTT. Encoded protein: CASSTERASNTEAFF. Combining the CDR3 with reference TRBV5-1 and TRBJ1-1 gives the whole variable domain KAGVTQTPRYLIKTRGQQVTLSCSPISGHRSVSWYQQTPGQGLQFLFEYFSETQRNKGNFPGRFSGRQFSNSRSEMNVSTLELGDSALYLCASSTERASNTEAFFGQGTRLTVV.